The sequence of this T cell receptor (beta chain) was determined in a study of spatial heterogeneity in lung cancer. Study-wide background: More beta-chain than alpha-chain sequences were consistently detected. Findings and limits, study-wide: Compared with follow-up, resection was when ubiquitous expanded tumor TCRs appeared in blood more.

In the library, each TCR cDNA molecule bore its own unique molecular identifier. TCRdb used MiXCR to reprocess the 5' RACE reads, holding one entry per CDR3 protein. The sample comprises 110,000 or so distinct CDR3 sequences, 11% of which are singletons, and roughly 26% rests with the top ten. V shed 4 bases and J shed 6 bases, with 13 bases lying between them. The CDR3 totals 13 residues. Germline V lookup: CDR1 LNHNV, CDR2 YYDKDF (reference sequence). Time point specified: blood at routine non-recurrence follow-up after resection. Sequencing of whole RNA from tumor, nontumor lung or frozen PBMC involved no sorting. Remarks on this clonotype: Its antigen is currently unknown.

Sequences were derived from PBMCs, sampled at follow-up. The V call is TRBV15, the J call TRBJ2-7, with a possible D match to TRBD2 (5 bases). The receptor was derived from a female donor with early-stage non-small cell lung cancer. The CDR3 region is CATSKWESREQYF. The CDR3 DNA sequence: TGTGCCACCAGCAAATGGGAGTCGCGCGAGCAGTACTTC.